Listed below are T cell receptor beta chains from one sample, sequenced in a study of cytomegalovirus exposure and HLA in healthy donors. TCRdb's copy holds only in-frame clones and misses some; the assay was immunoSEQ multiplex PCR. Of some 130,000 clones in the sample, 76% were seen once. The sequencing sample was made of PBMCs. The receptors shown here come from a middle-aged man in good health and CMV-seronegative. CDR3s include the opening cysteine and the closing phenylalanine or tryptophan. The D gene is left open where the match is weak. Only part of the rows carry a size: once, few, many, or a class if the clone is expanded.

v_gene	abundance	d_gene	j_gene	CDR3aa	CDR3nt
TRBV19	-	-	TRBJ2-1	CASSKQGDEQFF	TGTGCCAGTAGTAAACAGGGCGATGAGCAGTTCTTC
TRBV6-5	-	-	TRBJ1-2	CASSYSWQDYGYTF	TGTGCCAGCAGTTACTCTTGGCAGGACTATGGCTACACCTTC
TRBV4-1	once	TRBD2	TRBJ2-7	CASSRGLAGTGYEQYF	TGCGCCAGCAGCCGCGGACTAGCGGGGACTGGCTACGAGCAGTACTTC
TRBV5-4	few	TRBD1	TRBJ2-5	CASSDRQGFQETQYF	TGTGCCAGCAGCGACAGACAGGGCTTTCAAGAGACCCAGTACTTC
TRBV5-6	-	TRBD1	TRBJ1-2	CASSVLGTGGAYGYTF	TGTGCCAGCAGCGTGTTGGGGACAGGGGGCGCGTATGGCTACACCTTC
TRBV28	-	TRBD2	TRBJ2-3	CASTGGDGGGLAGETQYF	TGTGCCAGCACCGGTGGGGACGGCGGAGGACTAGCGGGAGAAACGCAGTATTTT
TRBV25-1	once	TRBD1	TRBJ2-1	CASRTGVYNEQFF	TGTGCCAGCAGAACAGGGGTCTACAATGAGCAGTTCTTC
TRBV7-9	-	-	TRBJ1-1	CASSRRYGNTEAFF	TGTGCCAGCAGCCGCCGGTACGGGAACACTGAAGCTTTCTTT
TRBV7-2	-	TRBD1	TRBJ1-1	CASSILGGMNTEAFF	TGTGCCAGCAGCATACTAGGGGGCATGAACACTGAAGCTTTCTTT
TRBV11-1	-	TRBD2	TRBJ2-1	CASSPPGTSGNEQFF	TGTGCCAGCAGCCCGCCCGGGACTAGCGGGAATGAGCAGTTCTTC
TRBV27	few	TRBD2	TRBJ2-5	CASSGLAEQETQYF	TGTGCCAGCAGTGGACTAGCGGAGCAAGAGACCCAGTACTTC
TRBV2	-	-	TRBJ1-5	CARPTQRTPGVGQPQHF	TGTGCCAGGCCCACTCAGAGGACCCCAGGGGTGGGTCAGCCCCAGCATTTT
TRBV19	once	TRBD1	TRBJ2-7	CASSTDRASGEQYF	TGTGCCAGTAGTACGGACAGGGCGTCGGGCGAGCAGTACTTC
TRBV29-1	-	-	TRBJ2-3	CSVVVIWDTQYF	TGCAGCGTTGTAGTGATCTGGGATACGCAGTATTTT